The 19 T cell receptor beta chains listed next were all sequenced from one sample in a study of shared clonotypes between healthy human individuals. The naive CD8 subset, CD45RO-negative cells positively selected for CCR7, excluded terminally differentiated effector memory CD45RA+ cells. Profiled with immunoSEQ multiplex PCR; TCRdb holds only in-frame clones, not every one. Altogether some 1,900,000 clones are present, about 95% being singletons, with the ten largest covering more than 0.95%. The material sequenced was naive CD8+ T cells sorted from blood. The receptor source for this set is a man aged 18 to 29 in good health.

To note about this clone: A read error may explain this, as a much larger clone is one base away. The identical CDR3 is also encoded by other nucleotide sequences in the sample. V and J are TRBV27 and TRBJ2-7, with D unclear. V was shortened by 9 bases and J by 3 bases, with 3 bases between the two germline ends. CDR3 length equals 9 residues. Per the germline V gene, CDR1 is MNHEY and CDR2 is SMNVEV (reference sequence). The CDR3 bases are TGTGCCAGTGGCTACGAGCAGTACTTC. It codes for CASGYEQYF.

The CDR3 sequence is CASSPGGLAGVWYNEQFF. CDR3 sequence (DNA): TGTGCCAGCAGCCCGGGGGGGCTAGCGGGAGTTTGGTACAATGAGCAGTTCTTC. The chain recombines TRBV5-6 with TRBJ2-1, with TRBD2 identical over 10 bases. Germline V gene data show CDR1 as SGHDT and CDR2 as YYEEEE. The CDR3 extends over 18 amino acids. The ends lost 4 bases at V and 4 bases at J; junction bases unmatched: 14.

The V call is TRBV10-3, the J call TRBJ2-1, with 9 bases aligning to TRBD1. The CDR3 covers 15 residues. The germline V gene encodes CDR1 ENHRY and CDR2 SYGVKD. V gave up 3 bases and J gave up 5 bases; unmatched junction bases: 5. CDR3 amino acids: CAISDWDRDNNEQFF. The CDR3 bases are TGTGCCATCAGTGACTGGGACAGGGATAACAATGAGCAGTTCTTC.

J is TRBJ2-7 and V is TRBV5-1; 10 nucleotides match TRBD2. Germline CDR1 is SGHRS and CDR2 is YFSETQ. There are 15 residues in the CDR3. The J segment lost 5 bases and the V segment lost 1 base, leaving 6 bases of the junction unmatched. The DNA of the CDR3 is TGCGCCAGCAGCTTGAGCGGGGGGGAGCCCCACGAGCAGTACTTC. Amino acids: CASSLSGGEPHEQYF.

This chain uses TRBV4-3 with TRBJ2-3, with a tentative D call TRBD2 (6 bases). The length of the CDR3 is 17 residues. V dropped 0 bases and J dropped 2 bases, with 15 bases sitting between them. Per germline, CDR1 LGHNA and CDR2 YSLEER. CDR3 nucleotides: TGCGCCAGCAGCCAAGATCTGGCTAGCGCTTACACAGATACGCAGTATTTT. Translating gives CASSQDLASAYTDTQYF.

The chain employs TRBV7-9 and TRBJ1-2; D perhaps matches TRBD1 (6 bases). V lost 4 bases to trimming and J lost 1 base, with 10 bases between them. CDR1 and CDR2 (germline): SEHNR, FQNEAQ (reference sequence). The CDR3 sequence is 14 residues long. DNA for the CDR3: TGTGCCAGCAGCTCCGGACAGCTTAACTATGGCTACACCTTC. It encodes CASSSGQLNYGYTF.

This clone has just a few counts. The rearrangement uses TRBV6-1 and TRBJ2-2; TRBD2 agrees at 10 bases. J was trimmed by 2 bases and V by 2 bases; bases with no gene match: 2. Germline values: CDR1 MNHNS, CDR2 SASEGT. The CDR3 is 16 residues long. CDR3 protein: CASSELLAGNTGELFF. The CDR3 DNA reads TGTGCCAGCAGTGAATTACTAGCGGGAAACACCGGGGAGCTGTTTTTT.

The V and J genes are TRBV27 and TRBJ2-5; 7 bases line up with TRBD1. With V trimmed by 6 bases and J by 5 bases, 12 bases remained unmatched. Germline values: CDR1 MNHEY, CDR2 SMNVEV (reference sequence). This CDR3 contains 15 residues. The CDR3 nucleotides read TGTGCCAGCAGACCAATTTCAGGGGGTACGGAGACCCAGTACTTC. Translated, it gives CASRPISGGTETQYF.

The rearrangement joins TRBV6-1 to TRBJ2-7; D is uncertain. Trimming stripped 8 bases from V and 6 bases from J, with 17 bases between. The CDR3 has 13 amino acids. Germline-derived CDR1 and CDR2 are MNHNS and SASEGT. The CDR3 here is CASGNSGVSEQYF. CDR3 sequence (DNA): TGTGCCAGCGGAAACAGTGGCGTGAGCGAGCAGTACTTC.

The chain combines TRBV9 with TRBJ1-1; D ambiguous. The CDR3 length is 15 residues. Trimming shortened V by 4 bases and J by 4 bases, and 17 bases separated the two germline ends. Germline lookup yields CDR1 SGDLS and CDR2 YYNGEE. The CDR3 is CASSLPSTGSTEAFF. As DNA, the CDR3 is TGTGCCAGCAGCCTCCCCTCAACCGGGAGCACTGAAGCTTTCTTT.

The chain is built from TRBV7-9 and TRBJ2-2; the D gene could be TRBD1 or TRBD2 (5 bases each). The CDR3 loop spans 18 amino acids. Germline V gives CDR1 SEHNR, CDR2 FQNEAQ (reference sequence). V lost 4 bases and J lost 4, with 22 bases in between. CDR3 loop: CASSYKPGPLYRTGELFF. As DNA, the CDR3 is TGTGCCAGCAGCTACAAACCGGGACCTCTGTACCGCACCGGGGAGCTGTTTTTT.

CDR3 DNA: TGCGCCAGCAGCCAAGTAGGCAGTCTGAACACTGAAGCTTTCTTT. Translated, it gives CASSQVGSLNTEAFF. The rearrangement links TRBV4-1 to TRBJ1-1; D gene ambiguous. V lost 1 base and J 0 bases, leaving 9 bases between the germline ends. This CDR3 has 15 amino acids. Germline V gene sequence: CDR1 MGHRA, CDR2 YSYEKL.

The chain is built from TRBV7-8 and TRBJ2-1; perhaps D is TRBD1 or TRBD2 (5 bases each). This CDR3 has 14 amino acids. From germline, CDR1 is SGHVS and CDR2 FQNEAQ. V lost 1 base and J lost 8, with 12 bases in between. Written as DNA, the CDR3 is TGTGCCAGCAGCTTAGTACCGGGGCGGGATGAGCAGTTCTTC. It encodes CASSLVPGRDEQFF.

This clone was seen only once. The chain has TRBV5-1 and TRBJ1-1; D remains unclear. Germline V gene sequence: CDR1 SGHRS, CDR2 YFSETQ. CDR3 length: 14 amino acids. V was clipped by 4 bases and J by 4 bases, with 14 bases between them. The CDR3 bases are TGCGCCAGCAGCCCGGCGGGCGGAGTCACTGAAGCTTTCTTT. The encoded protein is CASSPAGGVTEAFF.

The chain combines TRBV7-9 with TRBJ2-5; TRBD1 is a possible D gene (6 bases). Trimming left V 5 bases short and J 2 bases short, with 15 bases between. CDR1 SEHNR and CDR2 FQNEAQ come from the germline V gene (reference sequence). The CDR3 has 15 amino acids. The CDR3 spells CASSVAGQGQETQYF. The CDR3 coding sequence is TGTGCCAGCAGCGTGGCCGGGCAGGGGCAAGAGACCCAGTACTTC.

The chain couples TRBV5-4 to TRBJ2-7; TRBD2 agrees at 13 bases. The CDR3 consists of 15 residues. The germline CDR1 and CDR2 sequences are SGHNT and YYREEE (reference sequence). With 4 bases clipped from V and 3 bases from J, the junction kept 4 bases outside the gene matches. The CDR3 coding sequence is TGTGCCAGCAGCGACAGGACTAGCGGGAGCTACGAGCAGTACTTC. Translating gives CASSDRTSGSYEQYF.

The CDR3 DNA reads as TGTGCCAGTTCCCAGGACTATGCTAAATCCTACGAGCAGTACTTC. Translating it yields CASSQDYAKSYEQYF. This chain connects TRBV28 to TRBJ2-7; perhaps TRBD2 as D (6 bases). From germline, CDR1 is MDHEN and CDR2 SYDVKM. The CDR3 is 15 amino acids. V was trimmed by 9 bases and J by 1 base, leaving 19 bases between them.

The chain employs TRBV7-9 and TRBJ2-3, with 11 bases matching TRBD2. The length of the CDR3 is 16 residues. Germline lookup yields CDR1 SEHNR and CDR2 FQNEAQ (reference sequence). V lost 8 bases and J lost 2; bases outside the gene matches: 9. CDR3 coding DNA: TGTGCCAGCGACCTCACTAGCGGGGGAAACACAGATACGCAGTATTTT. Translating it yields CASDLTSGGNTDTQYF.

The chain carries TRBV2 and TRBJ2-3, with TRBD2 as a possible D gene (6 bases). Trimming left V 3 bases short and J 4 bases short, with 14 bases between. From germline, CDR1 is SNHLY and CDR2 FYNNEI. The CDR3 length is 15 residues. CDR3 region: CASSDQTSNPDTQYF. The CDR3 bases are TGTGCCAGCAGTGATCAGACTAGTAATCCAGATACGCAGTATTTT.